This record covers a single T cell receptor (beta chain). These data originate in a study of blood T cells in healthy people across ages. The CDR3 consists of 13 residues. V shed 4 bases and J shed 4 bases, with 10 bases lying between them. A sample-barcoded 5' primer and a J-beta primer mix were used in a second PCR of about 7 to 12 cycles. TCRdb ran MiXCR on the 5' RACE reads and lists one entry per CDR3 protein. The sample includes some 1.5 million distinct CDR3 sequences, under 30% of them seen just once. Sequencing was performed on blood. The chain is built from TRBV12-3 or TRBV12-4 and TRBJ2-5; possible D gene TRBD2, 5 bases. The clonotype was recovered from a woman between 25 and 40 years old in good health. CDR3 sequence (DNA): TGTGCCAGCAGTTACAATGAGGGAGAGACCCAGTACTTC. It is translated as CASSYNEGETQYF.